This entry lists 5 T cell receptor beta chains sequenced from one sample in a study of blood T cell repertoires in COVID-19 (dated by TCRdb to 2019 to 2021). The protocol used for the library was the immunoSEQ multiplex PCR assay. TCRdb's version of the immuneACCESS table is confined to in-frame rearrangements and falls short of the full clone set. An unresolved V gene accounts for under half of the shortfall where checked; the remainder is of unknown origin. The sample profile shows some 62,000 clones; more than 80% of them were found once. Approximately 4% of the sample is held by the ten biggest clonotypes. Sequenced: PBMCs or T cells enriched from blood (not recorded which). These receptors were taken from a woman aged 40 to 49 with acute COVID-19.

This clone was counted between two and nine times. The chain links TRBV10-3 to TRBJ1-2; D is possibly TRBD1 (5 bases). Trimming took off 10 bases at V and 3 bases at J, with 12 bases between the two ends. Germline V gene data show CDR1 as ENHRY and CDR2 as SYGVKD. The CDR3 covers 12 residues. The CDR3 coding sequence is TGTGCCAGCAAGGCGGGGGACTATGGCTACACCTTC. Translated, it gives CASKAGDYGYTF.

This sequence joins TRBV27 and TRBJ2-1; 12 bases agree with TRBD1. The V gene's germline CDR1 is MNHEY and CDR2 SMNVEV (reference sequence). This CDR3 region has 15 residues. V dropped 5 bases and J dropped 6; count of bases not matched to a gene: 5. The CDR3 here is CASSAGTGGFNEQFF. As DNA, the CDR3 is TGTGCCAGCAGTGCCGGGACAGGGGGCTTCAATGAGCAGTTCTTC.

The V call is TRBV7-9, the J call TRBJ1-2; possible D gene TRBD1, 5 bases. The CDR3 runs 14 residues. Germline V gene lookup returns CDR1 SEHNR and CDR2 FQNEAQ (reference sequence). Trimming pared 7 bases from V and 3 bases from J, leaving 15 bases between. The CDR3 nucleotides read TGTGCCAGCACCCACCCAGGGATGCACTATGGCTACACCTTC. Its translation is CASTHPGMHYGYTF.

The chain joins TRBV7-2 to TRBJ2-1, with 8 bases lining up with TRBD2. Germline V gives CDR1 SGHTA, CDR2 FQGNSA. V shed 5 bases and J 4 bases; nucleotides not matched to a gene: 10. The CDR3 contains 16 residues. This CDR3 is CASSPRGGGGYNEQFF. Here the CDR3 DNA reads TGTGCCAGCAGCCCCCGGGGGGGCGGGGGGTACAATGAGCAGTTCTTC.

The chain couples TRBV7-2 to TRBJ2-1; 16 bases match TRBD2. CDR1 and CDR2 from the germline V gene are SGHTA and FQGNSA. The CDR3 consists of 17 residues. The junction had 3 bases not matched to a gene; V was cut back by 1 base and J by 6 bases. Here the CDR3 DNA reads TGTGCCAGCAGCTTAGAGGGGACTAGCGGGAGGGTCAATGAGCAGTTCTTC. It is translated as CASSLEGTSGRVNEQFF.